This paragraph covers one T cell receptor (beta chain) sequence. Its specificity is not known. This sample stems from a study of graft-versus-host responses after intestinal transplantation. Study information: Anti-thymocyte globulin induction preceded 2 to 4 years of tacrolimus and steroid maintenance in all recipients. Points from the study as a whole: The study found high graft-versus-host to host-versus-graft clonal ratios in allografts of patients with graft-donor T cell macrochimerism.

Trimming took 4 bases from V and 4 from J; bases not matched to a gene: 0. Per the germline V gene, CDR1 is MGHDK and CDR2 is SYGVNS. This CDR3 is built from 13 residues. Libraries were prepared by immunoSEQ multiplex PCR; TCRdb keeps only in-frame clonotypes and omits some of them. The table lists about 40,000 clones, less than 95% of them singletons, with 2.3% in the top ten. Specimen: PBMCs, collected almost 320 days after intestinal transplant. The sequence derives from a human patient who received an intestinal transplant, so some T cells may come from the graft donor. V gene TRBV25-1 combines with J gene TRBJ2-5, with TRBD2 matching over 10 bases. The CDR3 is CASSGLAGETQYF. In DNA, the CDR3 is TGTGCCAGCAGTGGACTAGCGGGAGAGACCCAGTACTTC.